In this sample, the clone carrying this TCR beta chain turned up many times. This entry comes from a study of blood T cells in healthy people across ages. This CDR3 spans 15 amino acids. Germline V gene sequence: CDR1 LGHNA, CDR2 YNFKEQ. V gave up 4 bases and J gave up 3 bases, with 16 bases separating them. The use of a sample-barcoded 5' primer and a J-beta primer mix characterized a second PCR of 7 to 11 cycles. TCRdb re-called the 5' RACE reads through MiXCR, storing one row per CDR3 protein. The sample shows about 650,000 distinct CDR3 sequences, approximately 31% of them seen only once. The chain has TRBV4-2 and TRBJ2-7, with D tentatively TRBD1 or TRBD2 (7 bases each). What was sequenced was blood. The receptor comes from an elderly woman in good health. The CDR3 here is CASSREQGTNYEQYF. The DNA for the CDR3 is TGTGCCAGCAGCCGAGAACAGGGGACTAACTACGAGCAGTACTTC.